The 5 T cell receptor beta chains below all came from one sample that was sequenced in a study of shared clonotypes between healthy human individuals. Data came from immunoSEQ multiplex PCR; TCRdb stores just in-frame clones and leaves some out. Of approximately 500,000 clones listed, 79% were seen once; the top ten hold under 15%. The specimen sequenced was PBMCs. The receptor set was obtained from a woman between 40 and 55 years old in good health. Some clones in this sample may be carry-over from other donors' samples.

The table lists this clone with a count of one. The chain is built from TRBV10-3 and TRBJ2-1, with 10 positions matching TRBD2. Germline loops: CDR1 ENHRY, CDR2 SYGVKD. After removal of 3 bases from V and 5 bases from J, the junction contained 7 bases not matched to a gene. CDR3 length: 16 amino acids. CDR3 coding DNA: TGTGCCATCAGTGACCGATCACTAGCGGGAAACAATGAGCAGTTCTTC. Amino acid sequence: CAISDRSLAGNNEQFF.

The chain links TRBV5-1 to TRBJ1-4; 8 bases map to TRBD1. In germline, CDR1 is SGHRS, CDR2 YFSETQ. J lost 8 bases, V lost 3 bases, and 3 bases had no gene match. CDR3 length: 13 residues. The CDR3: CASSSGGREKLFF. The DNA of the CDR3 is TGCGCCAGCAGCTCAGGGGGCAGAGAAAAACTGTTTTTT.

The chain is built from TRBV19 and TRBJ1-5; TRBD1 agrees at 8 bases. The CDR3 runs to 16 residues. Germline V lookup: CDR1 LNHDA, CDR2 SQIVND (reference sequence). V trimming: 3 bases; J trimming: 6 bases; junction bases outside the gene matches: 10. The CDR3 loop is CASSIYETGVSQPQHF. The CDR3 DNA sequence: TGTGCCAGTAGTATTTACGAGACAGGGGTAAGTCAGCCCCAGCATTTT.

CDR3 region: CASSSGGRDTQYF. CDR3 nucleotide sequence: TGTGCCAGCAGCTCAGGGGGCAGGGATACGCAGTATTTT. This chain joins TRBV5-4 and TRBJ2-3; TRBD1 aligns across 8 bases. After removal of 3 bases from V and 6 bases from J, the junction contained 3 bases not matched to a gene. The CDR3 is made up of 13 amino acids. The germline V gene has CDR1 SGHNT and CDR2 YYREEE (reference sequence).

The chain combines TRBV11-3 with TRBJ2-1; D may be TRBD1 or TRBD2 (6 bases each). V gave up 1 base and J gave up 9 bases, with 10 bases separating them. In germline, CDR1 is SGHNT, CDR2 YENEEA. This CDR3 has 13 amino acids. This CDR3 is CASSLVGGPEQFF. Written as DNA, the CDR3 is TGTGCCAGCAGCTTAGTAGGGGGGCCTGAGCAGTTCTTC.